This passage covers 28 T cell receptor beta chains from one sample sequenced in a study of T cell responses to AZD1222 COVID-19 vaccine. Only in-frame clones appear in the TCRdb table, and some are missing; sequencing was by immunoSEQ multiplex PCR. The sample holds some 150,000 clones, roughly 90% seen once. The material was peripheral blood, obtained on day 0 of AZD1222 vaccination. These receptors originate from an adult in good health.

J is TRBJ2-7 and V is TRBV7-3, with TRBD1 as a possible D gene (6 bases). Germline V gene sequence: CDR1 SGHTA, CDR2 FQGTGA. V was pared by 1 base and J by 2 bases, with 12 bases between. The CDR3 runs to 15 residues. The CDR3 DNA follows: TGTGCCAGCAGCTTAAGGCAGGGGCCAGCCTACGAGCAGTACTTC. Residues: CASSLRQGPAYEQYF. The whole variable domain, filled in from reference TRBV7-3 and TRBJ2-7, reads GAGVSQTPSNKVTEKGKYVELRCDPISGHTALYWYRQSLGQGPEFLIYFQGTGAADDSGLPNDRFFAVRPEGSVSTLKIQRTERGDSAVYLCASSLRQGPAYEQYFGPGTRLTVT.

V is TRBV5-3 and J is TRBJ2-6; 7 bases match TRBD1. TRBV5-3 is annotated as an ORF whose role is uncertain. V shed 1 base, J shed 0 bases, and the junction held 7 bases outside the gene matches. The CDR3 totals 18 residues. The CDR3 region is CARSLRGQIFSGANVLTF. The CDR3 DNA follows: TGTGCCAGAAGCTTGAGGGGACAGATTTTCTCTGGGGCCAACGTCCTGACTTTC.

This chain links TRBV3-1 (or the pseudogene TRBV3-2) with TRBJ2-1; D may correspond to TRBD1 or TRBD2 (6 bases each). This CDR3 region has 14 residues. The V gene's germline CDR1 is LGHDT and CDR2 YNNKEL (reference sequence). Trimming removed 6 bases at V and 8 bases at J, with 17 bases between. CDR3 in amino acids: CASRPSSRGDEQFF. CDR3 nucleotide sequence: TGTGCCAGCAGGCCATCCTCTAGGGGGGATGAGCAGTTCTTC.

The rearrangement links TRBV15 to TRBJ1-5, with D possibly matching TRBD1 (5 bases). From germline, CDR1 is LNHNV and CDR2 YYDKDF (reference sequence). The CDR3 sequence is 15 residues long. V lost 3 bases and J 8 bases, leaving 17 bases between the germline ends. The CDR3 here is CATSSHTGGSKPQHF. The CDR3 DNA is TGTGCCACCAGCAGCCATACGGGGGGGAGCAAGCCCCAGCATTTT.

The chain links TRBV7-2 to TRBJ2-7; no definite D call. The CDR3 totals 11 residues. The V gene's germline CDR1 is SGHTA and CDR2 FQGNSA. Deletions cut 5 bases from V and 3 bases from J, with 5 bases between. The CDR3 region has the DNA TGTGCCAGCAGCACTCACTACGAGCAGTACTTC. It yields the protein CASSTHYEQYF.

This chain uses TRBV9 with TRBJ2-7, with 12 bases matching TRBD2. The CDR3 sequence is 15 residues long. Unmatched junction bases numbered 4, after V lost 2 bases and J lost 4 bases. Germline V gene data show CDR1 as SGDLS and CDR2 as YYNGEE. CDR3 in DNA: TGTGCCAGCAGCGTCGGGACTAGCGGGCCATACGAGCAGTACTTC. Amino acid sequence: CASSVGTSGPYEQYF. Together with reference TRBV9 and TRBJ2-7, the CDR3 gives the full variable domain: DSGVTQTPKHLITATGQRVTLRCSPRSGDLSVYWYQQSLDQGLQFLIQYYNGEERAKGNILERFSAQQFPDLHSELNLSSLELGDSALYFCASSVGTSGPYEQYFGPGTRLTVT.

The gene calls are TRBV7-9 and TRBJ2-1; a possible D gene is TRBD1 (6 bases). Germline V lookup: CDR1 SEHNR, CDR2 FQNEAQ (reference sequence). The CDR3 loop spans 19 amino acids. Between the trimmed V and J ends, which lost 0 bases and 3 bases, there was a span of 21 bases. Here the CDR3 DNA reads TGTGCCAGCAGCTTAGCGGCCAGGGGCTCACTCGGCCACTACAATGAGCAGTTCTTC. This codes for CASSLAARGSLGHYNEQFF.

The chain has TRBV2 and TRBJ1-1; D gene ambiguous. The germline V and J ends were trimmed by 6 bases and 11 bases, with 16 bases remaining between them. This CDR3 has 12 residues. Germline CDR1 and CDR2: SNHLY and FYNNEI. CDR3 DNA sequence: TGTGCCAGCAGCGTCAAATGGGGAGTGGCTTTCTTT. This codes for CASSVKWGVAFF. The full variable domain, completed using reference TRBV2 and TRBJ1-1, is EPEVTQTPSHQVTQMGQEVILRCVPISNHLYFYWYRQILGQKVEFLVSFYNNEISEKSEIFDDQFSVERPDGSNFTLKIRSTKLEDSAMYFCASSVKWGVAFFGQGTRLTVV.

With regard to this clone: Distinct nucleotide sequences in the sample also encode this CDR3. The chain links TRBV9 to TRBJ1-4, with D perhaps TRBD1 (6 bases). V lost 0 bases to trimming and J lost 5 bases, with 8 bases between them. This CDR3 is 14 amino acids long. CDR1 and CDR2 (germline): SGDLS, YYNGEE. CDR3 in amino acids: CASSVDRANEKLFF. The CDR3, as DNA: TGTGCCAGCAGCGTAGACAGGGCGAATGAAAAACTGTTTTTT.

V gene TRBV2 combines with J gene TRBJ1-2, with TRBD1 matching 7 bases. This CDR3 is 13 amino acids long. The junction had 5 bases not matched to a gene; V was cut back by 5 bases and J by 5 bases. CDR1 is SNHLY and CDR2 is FYNNEI in the germline V gene. The CDR3 reads CASSRDSFYGYTF. The DNA for the CDR3 is TGTGCCAGCAGTCGGGACAGCTTTTATGGCTACACCTTC.

The rearrangement joins TRBV4-3 to TRBJ2-6; D is unclear. The V end lost 3 bases, the J end lost 0 bases, and 6 bases lay between the germline ends. The V gene's germline CDR1 is LGHNA and CDR2 YSLEER. This CDR3 is 15 amino acids long. This CDR3 reads CASSQASSGANVLTF. The CDR3 DNA reads as TGCGCCAGCAGCCAGGCAAGCTCTGGGGCCAACGTCCTGACTTTC.

The chain combines TRBV2 with TRBJ1-4, with D possibly TRBD1 on 6 matching bases. The ends were cut back, 6 bases at V and 4 bases at J, with 15 bases in the middle. The CDR3 extends over 15 amino acids. CDR1 SNHLY and CDR2 FYNNEI come from the germline V gene. The CDR3 DNA sequence: TGTGCCAGCAGGGGGGCTTCAGGGTTTAATGAAAAACTGTTTTTT. This codes for CASRGASGFNEKLFF.

This rearrangement joins TRBV28 to TRBJ1-5, with 11 bases aligning to TRBD1. The CDR3 extends over 15 amino acids. Germline V lookup: CDR1 MDHEN, CDR2 SYDVKM. J gave up 6 bases and V 6 bases, and 7 bases lay outside the gene matches. CDR3 region: CASSSDRGRVQPQHF. The CDR3 nucleotides are TGTGCCAGCAGCTCGGACAGGGGGCGCGTTCAGCCCCAGCATTTT.

This clone was detected only once. The chain uses TRBV19 and TRBJ1-6; D is ambiguous. V dropped 5 bases and J dropped 4 bases, with 9 bases sitting between them. In germline, CDR1 is LNHDA, CDR2 SQIVND (reference sequence). This CDR3 is 14 amino acids long. The CDR3 DNA reads as TGTGCCAGTAGTGTGGACCTTTATAATTCACCCCTCCACTTT. Amino acids: CASSVDLYNSPLHF.

The chain employs TRBV6-2 or TRBV6-3 and TRBJ2-7; D unclear. Trimming left V 1 base short and J 0 bases short, with 4 bases between. Germline CDR1 and CDR2: MNHEY and SVGEGT. CDR3 length equals 13 residues. CDR3 amino acids: CASSYLSSYEQYF. The CDR3 DNA follows: TGTGCCAGCAGTTACTTGAGCTCCTACGAGCAGTACTTC.

The CDR3 DNA reads TGTGCCAGCAGCTGGAGAGGGACAGGGGGCCCATGGGCCCAGCATTTT. It specifies CASSWRGTGGPWAQHF. The rearrangement uses TRBV7-8 and TRBJ1-5, with 12 bases that match TRBD1. CDR1 SGHVS and CDR2 FQNEAQ come from the germline V gene. V lost 4 bases, J lost 11 bases, and 12 bases stayed unmatched. This CDR3 region has 16 residues.

This rearrangement joins TRBV5-5 to TRBJ2-7; D ambiguous. The CDR3 is 15 residues long. CDR1 SGHKS and CDR2 YYEKEE come from the germline V gene (reference sequence). Trimming shortened V by 0 bases and J by 0 bases, and 10 bases separated the two germline ends. The CDR3 nucleotides are TGTGCCAGCAGCTTGGTGGCAGGATACTCCTACGAGCAGTACTTC. As protein: CASSLVAGYSYEQYF.

The V gene is TRBV9, the J gene TRBJ1-4; D not resolved. Trimming shortened V by 0 bases and J by 3 bases, and 9 bases separated the two germline ends. The CDR3 covers 15 residues. Looked up from germline, CDR1 is SGDLS and CDR2 is YYNGEE. The CDR3 is CASSVDDAANEKLFF. DNA of the CDR3: TGTGCCAGCAGCGTAGATGACGCGGCTAATGAAAAACTGTTTTTT.

This chain joins TRBV4-3 and TRBJ2-7; D may be TRBD2 (5 bases). The CDR3 length is 13 residues. Per the germline V gene, CDR1 is LGHNA and CDR2 is YSLEER. V lost 4 bases, J lost 4 bases, and 11 bases lay in between. For the CDR3, the DNA is TGCGCCAGCAGCCCCCTGGCGGGTTACGAGCAGTACTTC. Protein sequence: CASSPLAGYEQYF.

This chain joins TRBV29-1 and TRBJ2-5, with D tentatively TRBD2 (6 bases). Germline CDR1 SQVTM, CDR2 ANQGSEA. The CDR3 contains 13 residues. The CDR3 loop is CSVAEGGRGTQYF. The CDR3 DNA is TGCAGTGTGGCGGAGGGCGGTCGTGGGACCCAGTACTTC.

On this clone itself: This sample also contains other DNA sequences that code for the same CDR3. This sequence joins TRBV5-1 and TRBJ1-2; D not certain. V was clipped by 0 bases and J by 2 bases, with 8 bases between them. The CDR3 contains 14 residues. The germline V gene encodes CDR1 SGHRS and CDR2 YFSETQ. Here the CDR3 DNA reads TGCGCCAGCAGCTTGGGCCAGGCGAACTATGGCTACACCTTC. Its translation: CASSLGQANYGYTF. Filled out from reference TRBV5-1 and TRBJ1-2, the complete variable domain reads KAGVTQTPRYLIKTRGQQVTLSCSPISGHRSVSWYQQTPGQGLQFLFEYFSETQRNKGNFPGRFSGRQFSNSRSEMNVSTLELGDSALYLCASSLGQANYGYTFGSGTRLTVV.

This chain links TRBV7-2 with TRBJ1-6; D is ambiguous. In germline, CDR1 is SGHTA, CDR2 FQGNSA. The CDR3 has 15 residues. With 5 bases removed from V and 6 bases from J, the gap between germline ends came to 14 bases. The CDR3 is CASSPQWRGNSPLHF. The CDR3 DNA reads TGTGCCAGCAGCCCGCAGTGGCGGGGTAATTCACCCCTCCACTTT.

V gene TRBV28 combines with J gene TRBJ2-2, with 9 bases lining up with TRBD1. In germline, CDR1 is MDHEN, CDR2 SYDVKM. There are 17 residues in the CDR3. Trimming removed 4 bases from V and 6 bases from J; junction bases left unmatched: 12. CDR3 bases: TGTGCCAGCAGTTCCCCACCGGGACAGGGCTTTGCCGGGGAGCTGTTTTTT. It translates to CASSSPPGQGFAGELFF.

This sequence joins TRBV6-5 and TRBJ2-1; tentative D call: TRBD2 (6 bases). CDR1 is MNHEY, CDR2 SVGAGI, per germline. V shed 6 bases and J shed 5 bases, with 11 bases lying between them. This CDR3 comprises 13 residues. CDR3 sequence reads: CASSGLRHNEQFF. As DNA, the CDR3 is TGTGCCAGCAGCGGACTAAGGCACAATGAGCAGTTCTTC.

This clone was seen just once. V and J are TRBV7-2 and TRBJ1-1; weak D call: TRBD1 (6 bases). The CDR3 contains 17 residues. Trimming cost V 8 bases and J 1 base, with 23 bases left between them. CDR1 is SGHTA, CDR2 FQGNSA, per germline. As DNA, the CDR3 is TGTGCCAGCGGCTCTAGGGTCCGGGGGCAGGCGAACACTGAAGCTTTCTTT. Protein: CASGSRVRGQANTEAFF.

CDR3 DNA sequence: TGTGCCAGCAGTGTCACGGGACAGCGGTTCTACGAGCAGTACTTC. Translation: CASSVTGQRFYEQYF. The chain employs TRBV28 and TRBJ2-7; the match to TRBD1 covers 7 bases. V was clipped by 5 bases and J by 3 bases; unmatched bases: 10. The germline CDR1 and CDR2 sequences are MDHEN and SYDVKM. The CDR3 runs 15 residues.

J is TRBJ2-6 and V is TRBV6-4; maybe TRBD1 (6 bases). This CDR3 contains 15 residues. V lost 3 bases and J 2 bases, leaving 8 bases between the germline ends. CDR1 and CDR2 from the germline V gene are MRHNA and SNTAGT. The CDR3 sequence: CASSEDRAGANVLTF. The CDR3 nucleotides are TGTGCCAGCAGTGAGGACAGAGCTGGGGCCAACGTCCTGACTTTC.

This chain joins TRBV5-1 and TRBJ2-3; 9 positions match TRBD1. This CDR3 has 14 amino acids. CDR1 and CDR2 (germline): SGHRS, YFSETQ. After removal of 0 bases from V and 4 bases from J, the junction contained 0 bases not matched to a gene. The CDR3: CASSLGQGADTQYF. The CDR3 DNA sequence: TGCGCCAGCAGCTTGGGACAGGGGGCAGATACGCAGTATTTT.